The 18 T cell receptor beta chains reported below all come from one sample, sequenced in a study of T cells in Graves' hyperthyroidism and ophthalmopathy. Using RNA transcripts as the source, TCR beta CDR3 regions were amplified. HTBI primers were the set used in a first-round RT-PCR of the TCR CDR3. In TCRdb, the multiplex PCR reads were re-called with MiXCR into one record per CDR3 protein. Of 390,000 or so distinct CDR3 sequences in the sample, roughly 14% are singletons; the top ten hold over 10%. The sample consisted of blood. The source is a man between 18 and 29 years old with Graves' ophthalmopathy.

At least ten counts were recorded for this clonotype. This chain links TRBV7-8 with TRBJ1-2; TRBD1 aligns across 7 bases. CDR1 SGHVS and CDR2 FQNEAQ come from the germline V gene. The CDR3 consists of 14 residues. Trimming at V came to 4 bases and at J to 4 bases, leaving 6 bases not matched to a gene. CDR3 in DNA: TGTGCCAGCAGCTCTCAGGGGGAGGCCTATGGCTACACCTTC. Encoded protein: CASSSQGEAYGYTF.

Many counts were recorded for this clonotype. The genes are TRBV29-1 and TRBJ2-1; 9 bases map to TRBD2. V shed 4 bases and J 6 bases; nucleotides not matched to a gene: 4. The length of the CDR3 is 13 residues. Germline values: CDR1 SQVTM, CDR2 ANQGSEA. For the CDR3, the DNA is TGCAGCGTTGGCGCGGGAGGGTCCAATGAGCAGTTCTTC. This translates into CSVGAGGSNEQFF.

This chain joins TRBV24-1 and TRBJ2-5; D perhaps matches TRBD2 (5 bases). CDR1 and CDR2 (germline): KGHDR, SFDVKD. Deletions cut 2 bases from V and 4 bases from J, with 13 bases between. The CDR3 runs 15 residues. The CDR3 reads CATSDYGEPRETQYF. CDR3 in DNA: TGTGCCACCAGTGATTATGGGGAGCCCCGAGAGACCCAGTACTTC.

Ten or more counts support this clonotype. This chain uses TRBV12-3 or TRBV12-4 with TRBJ1-4; 10 bases match TRBD1. CDR3 size: 14 residues. J was trimmed by 6 bases and V by 6 bases; bases with no gene match: 4. The CDR3 DNA is TGTGCCAGCAGCGCGACAGGGGGCTATGAAAAACTGTTTTTT. Protein product: CASSATGGYEKLFF.

This clonotype was observed a handful of times. The CDR3 nucleotides read TGTGCCAGCAGCTTAGTCCCTCAACAGGACGGAGGTGGAAACACCATATATTTT. As protein: CASSLVPQQDGGGNTIYF. V usage is TRBV7-2 and J usage is TRBJ1-3, with a weak D call TRBD1 (5 bases). Germline CDR1 SGHTA, CDR2 FQGNSA. This CDR3 is 18 amino acids long. Trimming took off 1 base at V and 3 bases at J, with 19 bases between the two ends.

As concerns this clonotype: A much bigger clone sits one base away, suggesting this may be a read error. V and J are TRBV6-4 and TRBJ2-2, with D tentatively TRBD2 (6 bases). Germline V gene lookup returns CDR1 MRHNA and CDR2 SNTAGT. Deletions cut 3 bases from V and 2 bases from J, with 10 bases between. The CDR3 loop spans 15 amino acids. The DNA for the CDR3 is TGTGCCAGCAGTGAATCGGAGGGCAACACCGGGGAGCTGTTTTTT. Translating gives CASSESEGNTGELFF.

The rearrangement uses TRBV6-5 and TRBJ1-2; 9 nucleotides line up with TRBD1. CDR3 length equals 15 residues. Per the germline V gene, CDR1 is MNHEY and CDR2 is SVGAGI. J was trimmed by 6 bases and V by 0 bases; bases with no gene match: 5. The CDR3 DNA is TGTGCCAGCAGTTACTCAGGACAGGGGATCCATGGCTACACCTTC. This codes for CASSYSGQGIHGYTF.

J is TRBJ2-1 and V is TRBV10-2; TRBD2 might be the D (5 bases). The CDR3 is 13 amino acids. The ends were cut back, 5 bases at V and 4 bases at J, with 9 bases in the middle. CDR1 is WSHSY, CDR2 SAAADI, per germline. CDR3 nucleotides: TGCGCCAGCAGTCTAAAGCGGTACAATGAGCAGTTCTTC. Translating gives CASSLKRYNEQFF.

This chain joins TRBV15 and TRBJ1-5; D remains unclear. CDR1 is LNHNV, CDR2 YYDKDF, per germline (reference sequence). There are 12 residues in the CDR3. V was trimmed by 6 bases and J by 4 bases, leaving 7 bases between them. CDR3 nucleotide sequence: TGTGCCACCAGTCCCGTAAATCAGCCCCAGCATTTT. This codes for CATSPVNQPQHF. Variable domain in full (rest from reference TRBV15 and TRBJ1-5): DAMVIQNPRYQVTQFGKPVTLSCSQTLNHNVMYWYQQKSSQAPKLLFHYYDKDFNNEADTPDNFQSRRPNTSFCFLDIRSPGLGDTAMYLCATSPVNQPQHFGDGTRLSIL.

This clonotype was picked up many times. The rearrangement uses TRBV20-1 and TRBJ2-5, with TRBD2 identical over 8 bases. Looked up from germline, CDR1 is DFQATT and CDR2 is SNEGSKA (reference sequence). V lost 3 bases to trimming and J lost 1 base; unmatched junction nucleotides: 1. This CDR3 has 13 residues. CDR3 coding DNA: TGCAGTGCTAGGCTAGCGGGCCAAGAGACCCAGTACTTC. It encodes CSARLAGQETQYF.

This clonotype was counted at least ten times. The chain links TRBV5-5 to TRBJ1-1; 8 bases map to TRBD1. Trimming cost V 4 bases and J 0 bases; bases outside gene matches: 2. The CDR3 has 14 amino acids. Per the germline V gene, CDR1 is SGHKS and CDR2 is YYEKEE (reference sequence). The CDR3 reads CASSAGQVNTEAFF. The CDR3 nucleotides read TGTGCCAGCAGCGCGGGACAGGTGAACACTGAAGCTTTCTTT. Full variable domain (outside the CDR3, taken from reference TRBV5-5 and TRBJ1-1): DAGVTQSPTHLIKTRGQQVTLRCSPISGHKSVSWYQQVLGQGPQFIFQYYEKEERGRGNFPDRFSARQFPNYSSELNVNALLLGDSALYLCASSAGQVNTEAFFGQGTRLTVV.

The chain combines TRBV5-1 with TRBJ2-5; D ambiguous. Germline V gene data show CDR1 as SGHRS and CDR2 as YFSETQ. CDR3 length: 13 residues. V dropped 0 bases and J dropped 5 bases, with 8 bases sitting between them. CDR3 in amino acids: CASSLEGWETQYF. CDR3 DNA sequence: TGCGCCAGCAGCTTGGAAGGTTGGGAGACCCAGTACTTC.

In this sample, this clonotype turned up many times. This chain uses TRBV3-1 with TRBJ2-2; perhaps TRBD2 as D (6 bases). This CDR3 comprises 13 residues. CDR1 is LGHDT, CDR2 YNNKEL, per germline (reference sequence). Trimming removed 2 bases at V and 6 bases at J, with 7 bases between. The DNA for the CDR3 is TGTGCCAGCAGCCAATGGGGGGCCGGGGAGCTGTTTTTT. The encoded protein is CASSQWGAGELFF.

This clonotype was detected ten times or more. V and J are TRBV11-3 and TRBJ2-3; the D gene could be TRBD1 or TRBD2 (5 bases each). In germline, CDR1 is SGHNT, CDR2 YENEEA. Trimming cost V 5 bases and J 5 bases, with 11 bases left between them. The CDR3 extends over 13 amino acids. The CDR3 DNA sequence: TGTGCCAGCAGCCCGGGGCGGGTAGATACGCAGTATTTT. This codes for CASSPGRVDTQYF.

The V gene is TRBV9, the J gene TRBJ2-1; unclear D gene. The ends were cut back, 0 bases at V and 0 bases at J, with 10 bases in the middle. This CDR3 spans 16 amino acids. From germline, CDR1 is SGDLS and CDR2 YYNGEE. In DNA form, the CDR3 reads TGTGCCAGCAGCGTAGCTAGTCGGACCTCCTACAATGAGCAGTTCTTC. This codes for CASSVASRTSYNEQFF.

Ten or more counts support this clonotype. The chain recombines TRBV10-3 with TRBJ2-7; D unresolved. Germline CDR1 ENHRY, CDR2 SYGVKD. The CDR3 covers 13 residues. V lost 3 bases and J lost 3, with 9 bases in between. Here the CDR3 reads CAISDLLHYEQYF. CDR3 DNA: TGTGCCATCAGTGATTTACTGCACTACGAGCAGTACTTC.

This clonotype was found many times. V gene TRBV5-1 combines with J gene TRBJ2-3; perhaps TRBD2 as D (6 bases). The CDR3 has 14 amino acids. V was trimmed by 5 bases and J by 4 bases, leaving 14 bases between them. Germline lookup yields CDR1 SGHRS and CDR2 YFSETQ. In DNA form, the CDR3 reads TGCGCCAGCAGTCTCGCGGGACTCGCAGATACGCAGTATTTT. Translating it yields CASSLAGLADTQYF.

This clonotype was seen many times. The chain combines TRBV7-9 with TRBJ2-1, with 8 bases matching TRBD1. CDR1 is SEHNR and CDR2 is FQNEAQ in the germline V gene (reference sequence). The trim removed 1 base at V and 7 bases at J, leaving 9 bases unmatched. The CDR3 totals 16 residues. CDR3 DNA: TGTGCCAGCAGCTTAGGGGCAGGGGGCCCAAGAAATGAGCAGTTCTTC. It encodes CASSLGAGGPRNEQFF. Full variable domain (outside the CDR3, taken from reference TRBV7-9 and TRBJ2-1): DTGVSQNPRHKITKRGQNVTFRCDPISEHNRLYWYRQTLGQGPEFLTYFQNEAQLEKSRLLSDRFSAERPKGSFSTLEIQRTEQGDSAMYLCASSLGAGGPRNEQFFGPGTRLTVL.